The entry below gives a single T cell receptor (beta chain) sequence along with its context. Its matching antigen is unknown. The entry originates in a study of T cells in localized non-small cell lung cancer. Germline V CDR1 and CDR2: SEHNR, FQNEAQ (reference sequence). The CDR3 runs 16 residues. The V gene end was trimmed by 2 bases and the J gene end by 4 bases; junction bases not matched to a gene: 8. Study conclusions and caveats: In adjacent lung, a median roughly 58 of the top 100 tumor clones were found. Without multi-region sequencing, intratumor heterogeneity could not be excluded. Uninvolved adjacent lung, not tumor, had the highest T cell clonality.

The data were produced by immunoSEQ multiplex PCR, yet TCRdb's version contains in-frame clones alone and is incomplete. The sample holds roughly 16,000 clones, more than 80% seen once. V gene TRBV7-9 combines with J gene TRBJ2-3; TRBD2 aligns across 8 bases. This specimen consisted of peripheral blood, obtained before any cancer treatment. The origin of this receptor is a woman aged 40 to 75 with stage I lung adenocarcinoma. CDR3 nucleotide sequence: TGTGCCAGCAGCTTACTCGGAACTAGCGGCGCAGATACGCAGTATTTT. Encoded protein: CASSLLGTSGADTQYF. The variable domain in full, completed from reference TRBV7-9 and TRBJ2-3, reads DTGVSQNPRHKITKRGQNVTFRCDPISEHNRLYWYRQTLGQGPEFLTYFQNEAQLEKSRLLSDRFSAERPKGSFSTLEIQRTEQGDSAMYLCASSLLGTSGADTQYFGPGTRLTVL.